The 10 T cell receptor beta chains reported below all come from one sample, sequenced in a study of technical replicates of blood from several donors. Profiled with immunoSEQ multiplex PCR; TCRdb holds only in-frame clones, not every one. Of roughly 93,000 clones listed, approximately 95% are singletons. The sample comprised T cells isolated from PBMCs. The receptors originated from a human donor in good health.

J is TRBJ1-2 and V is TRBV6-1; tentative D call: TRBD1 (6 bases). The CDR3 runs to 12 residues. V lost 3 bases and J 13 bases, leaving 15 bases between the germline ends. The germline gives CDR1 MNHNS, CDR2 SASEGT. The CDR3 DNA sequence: TGTGCCAGCAGTGACCGGACAGAATCGGGCACCTTC. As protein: CASSDRTESGTF.

The CDR3 DNA reads TGCGCCAGCAGCTTGGCAGGGCCTAACACTGAAGCTTTCTTT. Protein: CASSLAGPNTEAFF. V usage is TRBV5-1 and J usage is TRBJ1-1, with D perhaps TRBD1 (5 bases). CDR1 is SGHRS and CDR2 is YFSETQ in the germline V gene. With 0 bases removed from V and 2 bases from J, the gap between germline ends came to 8 bases. The CDR3 covers 14 residues.

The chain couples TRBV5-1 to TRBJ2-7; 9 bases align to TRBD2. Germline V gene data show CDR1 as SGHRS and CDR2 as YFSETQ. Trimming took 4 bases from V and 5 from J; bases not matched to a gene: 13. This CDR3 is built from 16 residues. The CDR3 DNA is TGCGCCAGCAGCATGGGTACGGATAGCGGGAGCCACGAGCAGTACTTC. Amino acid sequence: CASSMGTDSGSHEQYF.

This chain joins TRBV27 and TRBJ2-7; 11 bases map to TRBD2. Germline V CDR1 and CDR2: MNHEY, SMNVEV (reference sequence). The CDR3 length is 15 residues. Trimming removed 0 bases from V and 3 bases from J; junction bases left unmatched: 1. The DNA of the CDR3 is TGTGCCAGCAGTTTATCGCTAGCGGGGGGCTACGAGCAGTACTTC. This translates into CASSLSLAGGYEQYF.

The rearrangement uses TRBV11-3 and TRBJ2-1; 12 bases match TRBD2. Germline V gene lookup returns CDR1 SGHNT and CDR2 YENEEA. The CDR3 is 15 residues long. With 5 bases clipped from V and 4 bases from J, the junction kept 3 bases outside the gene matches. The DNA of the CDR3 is TGTGCCAGCAGCCCCGGGACTAGCGGGTACAATGAGCAGTTCTTC. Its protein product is CASSPGTSGYNEQFF.

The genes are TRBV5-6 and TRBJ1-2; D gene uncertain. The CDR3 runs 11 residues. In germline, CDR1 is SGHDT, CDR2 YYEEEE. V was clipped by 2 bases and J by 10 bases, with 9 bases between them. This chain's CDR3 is CASSFSGLYTF. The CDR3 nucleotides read TGTGCCAGCAGCTTTAGTGGTCTCTACACCTTC.

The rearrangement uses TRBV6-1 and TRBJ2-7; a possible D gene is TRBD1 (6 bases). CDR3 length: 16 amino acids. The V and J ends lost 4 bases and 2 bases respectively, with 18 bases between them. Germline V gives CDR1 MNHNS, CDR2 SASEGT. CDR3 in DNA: TGTGCCAGCAGTGGGAAGGACAGCGATTATACCTACGAGCAGTACTTC. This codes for CASSGKDSDYTYEQYF.

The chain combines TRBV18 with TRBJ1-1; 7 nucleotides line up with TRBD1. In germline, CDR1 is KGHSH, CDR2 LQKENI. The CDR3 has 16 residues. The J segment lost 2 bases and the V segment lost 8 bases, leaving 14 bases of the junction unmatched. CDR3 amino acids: CASRTSRGGSNTEAFF. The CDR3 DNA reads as TGTGCCAGCCGAACCTCGAGAGGGGGCTCCAACACTGAAGCTTTCTTT.

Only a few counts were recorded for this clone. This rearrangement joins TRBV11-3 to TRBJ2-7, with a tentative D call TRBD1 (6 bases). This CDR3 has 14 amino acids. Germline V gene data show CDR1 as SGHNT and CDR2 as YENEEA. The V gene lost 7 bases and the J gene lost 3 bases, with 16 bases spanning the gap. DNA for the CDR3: TGTGCCAGCACTTACCGACAGGCCGGCTACGAGCAGTACTTC. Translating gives CASTYRQAGYEQYF.

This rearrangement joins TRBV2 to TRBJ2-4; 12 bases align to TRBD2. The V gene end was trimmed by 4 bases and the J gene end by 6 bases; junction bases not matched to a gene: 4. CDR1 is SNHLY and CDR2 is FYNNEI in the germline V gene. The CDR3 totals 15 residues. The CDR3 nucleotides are TGTGCCAGCAGTGTTCTACTAGCGGGGGGAAACATTCAGTACTTC. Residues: CASSVLLAGGNIQYF.